A selection of T cell receptor beta chains follows, all from one sample in a study of T cells in localized non-small cell lung cancer. Repertoires were generated with immunoSEQ multiplex PCR, while TCRdb's copy carries only in-frame clones and drops some. Of 23,000 or so clones in the sample, roughly nine tenths were seen once. The material was peripheral blood, obtained before any cancer treatment. These receptors were obtained from a woman between 35 and 75 years old with stage I lung adenocarcinoma. Each CDR3 is given with its conserved first and last residue. Each record gives: V gene, clone size, CDR3 protein. Clone size is given for some rows only: seen once, a few or many times, or a class if the clone is expanded.

TRBV6-4	NA	CASSGGAETDTQYF
TRBV4-3	once	CASSQDRGNGAFF
TRBV2	few	CASSQGNSPLHF
TRBV15	NA	CATSRPGSGANVLTF
TRBV4-3	NA	CASSQAAWTGLGEKLFF
TRBV19	NA	CASSKRTGRTSPLHF
TRBV30	medium-sized	CAWSRQENSPLHF
TRBV5-6	NA	CASSSTRIPGSPLHF
TRBV9	NA	CASSPTSGGLDGTDTQYF
TRBV25-1	NA	CASSEYSAPRTQYF
TRBV6-4	NA	CASSELRGGAGGEQFF
TRBV6-1	NA	CASSESGHEQYF
TRBV30	NA	CAWSGQGRSTEAFF
TRBV15	few	CATSENRGRNTIYF
TRBV7-8	NA	CASSLEGSQLNTEAFF
TRBV7-2	NA	CASSPRLNTIYF
TRBV7-9	once	CASRKENSPLHF
TRBV10-3	NA	CAISSFPDGGNTEAFF
TRBV6-6	NA	CASSPQGLAEQYF
TRBV21-1	NA	CASSNWDNRDRATNEKLFF
TRBV21-1	few	CASSTHERGNYGYTF
TRBV7-6	NA	CASSLVQANNSPLHF
TRBV4-2	NA	CASSQDGVAGGLNGELFF
TRBV7-2	NA	CASSSPGLAGGWQTDTQYF
TRBV7-2	NA	CASSRTGAYGSRFYTEAFF
TRBV10-3	NA	CAISEPQVNTEAFF
TRBV4-3	NA	CASSQGWRFPDGYTF
TRBV11-3	NA	CASSLVSNEKLFF
TRBV7-9	once	CASSTTGGMDDEQFF
TRBV5-6	NA	CASRPRQGLAGPLQYF
TRBV18	NA	CASSPPIGDPNYGYTF
TRBV6-1	NA	CASSSDSGGQYF
TRBV28	once	CASSLDRVSDTQYF
TRBV5-1	NA	CASSFGQDEKLFF
TRBV5-4	few	CASKRDLTTEQYF
TRBV28	NA	CASSPGKAYEQYF
TRBV5-1	once	CASLDSVQETQYF
TRBV11-2	NA	CASSLGPRGDREETQYF
TRBV4-3	few	CASSQDYGTGGSEQYF
TRBV5-1	NA	CASSLGTSRETQYF
TRBV11-1	NA	CASSSTYGMGNEQFF
TRBV6-6	NA	CASKAGIENQPQHF
TRBV6-5	NA	CASTQAGGYNEQFF
TRBV18	NA	CASSPSVGDEAFF
TRBV4-2	NA	CASSQEDGRRGQHF
TRBV2	NA	CASSEESQQTQYF
TRBV9	NA	CASSVSSGANGELFF
TRBV9	NA	CASSGRDRLETQYF
TRBV5-1	NA	CASRLGGEKLFF
TRBV29-1	NA	CSVTMPRLGQETQYF
TRBV4-3	NA	CASSQAAGTVYYEQYF
TRBV28	NA	CASSLVEGKNEQFF
TRBV4-3	few	CASSQATVNTEAFF
TRBV5-1	NA	CASSLGDRVYNEQFF